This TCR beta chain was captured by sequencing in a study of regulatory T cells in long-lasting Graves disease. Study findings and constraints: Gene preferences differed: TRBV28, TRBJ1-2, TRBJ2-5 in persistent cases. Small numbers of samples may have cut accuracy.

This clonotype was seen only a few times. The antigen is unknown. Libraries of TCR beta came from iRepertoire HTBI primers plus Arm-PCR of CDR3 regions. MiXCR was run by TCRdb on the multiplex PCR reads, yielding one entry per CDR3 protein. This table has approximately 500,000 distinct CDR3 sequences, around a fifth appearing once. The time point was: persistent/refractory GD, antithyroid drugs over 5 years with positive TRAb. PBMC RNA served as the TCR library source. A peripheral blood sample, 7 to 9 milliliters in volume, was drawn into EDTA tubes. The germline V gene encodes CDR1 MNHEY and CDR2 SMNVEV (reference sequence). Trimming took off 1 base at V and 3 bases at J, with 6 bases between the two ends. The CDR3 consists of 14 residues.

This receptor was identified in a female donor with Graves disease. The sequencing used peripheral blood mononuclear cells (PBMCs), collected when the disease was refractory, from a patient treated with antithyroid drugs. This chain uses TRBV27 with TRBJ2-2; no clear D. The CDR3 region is CASSLLSYTGELFF. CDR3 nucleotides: TGTGCCAGCAGTTTATTGAGCTACACCGGGGAGCTGTTTTTT.